The T cell receptor beta chain under discussion was sequenced for a study of blood T cell repertoires in COVID-19. Study-wide background: The United States, Italy and Spain were the sources of the acute and convalescent COVID-19 samples. T cells, B-cell-depleted T cells, or PBMCs provided the cDNA or gDNA that served as material.

The germline CDR1 and CDR2 sequences are SQVTM and ANQGSEA. V was trimmed by 2 bases and J by 8 bases, leaving 15 bases between them. The length of the CDR3 is 13 residues. Per the original data handling: The assay estimated nucleated cells by amplifying reference gene primers. Sequencing used immunoSEQ multiplex PCR; TCRdb keeps in-frame clones, though not all of them. That table supplies the V and J calls and clone size; D and trimming were determined from the DNA. The sample yields some 100,000 clones, more than 75% seen once. J is TRBJ1-2 and V is TRBV29-1; D is undetermined. The TCR sequence derives from a man younger than 40 in a cohort sampled during active COVID-19. The sequenced sample consisted of peripheral blood. The CDR3 DNA follows: TGCAGCGTTGAACCCTCCGTTCGAGGGGGCTACACCTTC. Protein: CSVEPSVRGGYTF. Together with reference TRBV29-1 and TRBJ1-2, the CDR3 gives the full variable domain: SAVISQKPSRDICQRGTSLTIQCQVDSQVTMMFWYRQQPGQSLTLIATANQGSEATYESGFVIDKFPISRPNLTFSTLTVSNMSPEDSSIYLCSVEPSVRGGYTFGSGTRLTVV.